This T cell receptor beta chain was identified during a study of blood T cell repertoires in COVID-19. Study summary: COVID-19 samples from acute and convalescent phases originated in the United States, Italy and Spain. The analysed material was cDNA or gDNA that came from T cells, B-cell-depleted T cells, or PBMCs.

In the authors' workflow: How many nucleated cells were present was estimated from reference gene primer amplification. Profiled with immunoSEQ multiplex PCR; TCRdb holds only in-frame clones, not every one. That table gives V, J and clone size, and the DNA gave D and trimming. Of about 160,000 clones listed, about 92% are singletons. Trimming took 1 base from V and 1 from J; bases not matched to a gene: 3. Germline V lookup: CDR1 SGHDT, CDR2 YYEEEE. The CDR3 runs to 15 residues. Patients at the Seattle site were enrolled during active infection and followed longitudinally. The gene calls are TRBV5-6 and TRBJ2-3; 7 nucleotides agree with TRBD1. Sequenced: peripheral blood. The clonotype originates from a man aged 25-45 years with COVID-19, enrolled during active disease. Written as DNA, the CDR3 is TGTGCCAGCAGCTTGCAGGGGACAGGCACAGATACGCAGTATTTT. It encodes CASSLQGTGTDTQYF.